This T cell receptor (beta chain) is drawn from a study of T cell changes during pregnancy in multiple sclerosis. TCRdb's copy holds only in-frame clones and misses some; the assay was immunoSEQ multiplex PCR. The sample has 80,000 to 130,000 clones; around 93% are singletons. This specimen was peripheral blood, taken before pregnancy. This clonotype originated in a female donor with multiple sclerosis, enrolled in a pregnancy study.

CDR3 loop: CASISGTGTSNEQFF. DNA of the CDR3: TGTGCCAGCATATCCGGGACAGGGACTTCCAATGAGCAGTTCTTC. V gene TRBV7-2 combines with J gene TRBJ2-1; 9 bases agree with TRBD1. CDR3 size: 15 residues. Germline lookup yields CDR1 SGHTA and CDR2 FQGNSA. V was pared by 7 bases and J by 6 bases, with 10 bases of the junction left unmatched.